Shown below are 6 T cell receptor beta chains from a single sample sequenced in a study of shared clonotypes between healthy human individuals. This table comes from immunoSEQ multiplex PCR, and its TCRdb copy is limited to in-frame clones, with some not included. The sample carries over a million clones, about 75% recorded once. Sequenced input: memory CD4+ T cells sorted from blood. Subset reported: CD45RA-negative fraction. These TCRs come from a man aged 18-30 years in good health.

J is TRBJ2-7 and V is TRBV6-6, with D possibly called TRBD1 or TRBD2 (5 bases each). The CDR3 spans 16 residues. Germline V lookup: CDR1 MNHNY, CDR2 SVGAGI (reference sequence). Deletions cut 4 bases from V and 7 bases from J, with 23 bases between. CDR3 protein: CASSSVDQGLGREQYF. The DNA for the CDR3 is TGTGCCAGCAGTTCCGTGGATCAGGGCCTGGGACGGGAGCAGTACTTC.

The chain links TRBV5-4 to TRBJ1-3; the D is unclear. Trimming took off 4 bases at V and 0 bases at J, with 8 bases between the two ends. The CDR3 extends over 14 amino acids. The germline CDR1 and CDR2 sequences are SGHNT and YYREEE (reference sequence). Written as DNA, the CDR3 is TGTGCCAGCAGCGCAGATTACTCTGGAAACACCATATATTTT. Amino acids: CASSADYSGNTIYF.

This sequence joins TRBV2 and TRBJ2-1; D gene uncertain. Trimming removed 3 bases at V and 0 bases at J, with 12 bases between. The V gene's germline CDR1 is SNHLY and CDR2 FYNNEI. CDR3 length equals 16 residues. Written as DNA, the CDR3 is TGTGCCAGCAGTGATCTGTCCTACCTCTCCTACAATGAGCAGTTCTTC. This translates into CASSDLSYLSYNEQFF.

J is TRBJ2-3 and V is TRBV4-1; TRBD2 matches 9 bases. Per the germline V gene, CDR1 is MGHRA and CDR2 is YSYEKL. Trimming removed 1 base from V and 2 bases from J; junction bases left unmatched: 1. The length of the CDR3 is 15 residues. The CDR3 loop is CASSQASGTTDTQYF. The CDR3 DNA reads TGCGCCAGCAGCCAAGCTAGCGGGACCACAGATACGCAGTATTTT.

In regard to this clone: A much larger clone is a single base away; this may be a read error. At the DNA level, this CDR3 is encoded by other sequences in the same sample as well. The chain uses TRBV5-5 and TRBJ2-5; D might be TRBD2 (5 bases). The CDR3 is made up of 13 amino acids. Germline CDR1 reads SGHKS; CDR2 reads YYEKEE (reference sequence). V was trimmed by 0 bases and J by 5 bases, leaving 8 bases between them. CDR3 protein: CASSLAWEETQYF. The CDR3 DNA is TGTGCCAGCAGCTTGGCTTGGGAGGAGACCCAGTACTTC.

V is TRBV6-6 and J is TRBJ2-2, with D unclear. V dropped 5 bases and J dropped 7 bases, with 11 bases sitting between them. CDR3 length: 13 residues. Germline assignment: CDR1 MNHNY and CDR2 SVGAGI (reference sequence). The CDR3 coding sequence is TGTGCCAGCAGTCGGCCGGGTGACGGGGAGCTGTTTTTT. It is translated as CASSRPGDGELFF.